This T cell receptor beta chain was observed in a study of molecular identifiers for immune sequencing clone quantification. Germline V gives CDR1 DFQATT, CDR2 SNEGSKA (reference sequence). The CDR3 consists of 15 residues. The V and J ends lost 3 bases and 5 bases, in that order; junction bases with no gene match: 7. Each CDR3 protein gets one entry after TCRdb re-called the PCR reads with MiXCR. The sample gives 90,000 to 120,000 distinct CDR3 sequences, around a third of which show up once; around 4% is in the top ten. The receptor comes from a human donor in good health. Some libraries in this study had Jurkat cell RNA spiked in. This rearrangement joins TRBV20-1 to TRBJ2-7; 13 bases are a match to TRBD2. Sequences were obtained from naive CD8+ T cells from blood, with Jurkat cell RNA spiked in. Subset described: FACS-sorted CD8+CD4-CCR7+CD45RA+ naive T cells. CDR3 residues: CSASHRLAGGHEQYF. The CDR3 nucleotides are TGCAGTGCTAGCCATCGACTAGCGGGAGGACACGAGCAGTACTTC.